A selection of T cell receptor beta chains follows, all from one sample in a study of T cell changes during pregnancy in multiple sclerosis. Generated by immunoSEQ multiplex PCR, the TCRdb table keeps only in-frame clones and is missing some. In the table there are about 48,000 clones, roughly 94% of which are singletons. Here the sequenced sample was CD4+ T cells from peripheral blood mononuclear cells, taken in the first trimester of pregnancy. All receptors derive from a female donor with multiple sclerosis, enrolled in a pregnancy study. CDR3s include the opening cysteine and the closing phenylalanine or tryptophan. A D gene is named only where the DNA matches it firmly. The listing skips clone size in some rows; elsewhere it reads once, few, many or a size class.

v_call	cdr3_length	d_call	clone_size	j_call	cdr3_nt	cdr3_aa
TRBV7-8	15	TRBD1	-	TRBJ1-4	TGTGCCAGCAGCTCGATCAGGGGGTCCTTGAAGGGACTGTTTTTT	CASSSIRGSLKGLFF
TRBV6-5	13	-	-	TRBJ1-3	TGTGCCAGCAGGAACACAGTCGAAAACACCATATATTTT	CASRNTVENTIYF
TRBV5-1	16	TRBD1	-	TRBJ1-4	TGCGCCAGCAGCTTGGCGAAGACAGGGGTTTATGAAAAACTGTTTTTT	CASSLAKTGVYEKLFF
TRBV19	13	TRBD1	-	TRBJ2-7	TGTGCCAGTCGACACAGGGGAGCTTACGAGCAGTACTTC	CASRHRGAYEQYF
TRBV18	15	-	-	TRBJ1-1	TGTGCCAGCTCACCCGGGTCCTACATGAACACTGAAGCTTTCTTT	CASSPGSYMNTEAFF
TRBV6-5	13	-	-	TRBJ1-1	TGTGCCAGCAACAAAGGACAGAGGACTGAAGCTTTCTTT	CASNKGQRTEAFF
TRBV11-1	15	TRBD1	-	TRBJ1-2	TGTGCCAGCAGCAGAGGACAGGGGGCCATTCATGGCTACACCTTC	CASSRGQGAIHGYTF
TRBV5-4	13	-	once	TRBJ1-2	TGTGCCAGCAGCCCGGGGGGGGCAAGGGGCTACACCTTC	CASSPGGARGYTF
TRBV11-1	15	TRBD1	-	TRBJ2-3	TGTGCCAGCAGCTTACTACAGGGGAGCACAGATACGCAGTATTTT	CASSLLQGSTDTQYF
TRBV4-1	17	TRBD1	-	TRBJ1-4	TGCGCCAGCAGCCAAGTTCACAGGGGGCTTCGGAATGAAAAACTGTTTTTT	CASSQVHRGLRNEKLFF
TRBV5-6	15	-	-	TRBJ2-6	TGTGCCAGCAGCCCCAGGGTGTCTGGGGCCAACGTCCTGACTTTC	CASSPRVSGANVLTF
TRBV7-2	16	TRBD1	-	TRBJ1-1	TGTGCCAGCAGCTTAGCGGGGACAGGGAGGATACCTGAAGCTTTCTTT	CASSLAGTGRIPEAFF
TRBV4-1	13	TRBD1	-	TRBJ1-2	TGCGCCAGCAGGGTACAGGGGGCGCGTGGCTACACCTTC	CASRVQGARGYTF
TRBV9	15	TRBD1	-	TRBJ2-5	TGTGCCAGCAGCGTCGGGACAGGGTGGGAAGAGACCCAGTACTTC	CASSVGTGWEETQYF
TRBV7-8	15	-	-	TRBJ1-2	TGTGCCAGCAGCTTAGTGGGACCCCGGGAGGGCGGCTACACCTTC	CASSLVGPREGGYTF
TRBV6-1	16	TRBD1	-	TRBJ1-5	TGTGCCAGCAGTGAACTCTGGACAGGGAGGATTCAGCCCCAGCATTTT	CASSELWTGRIQPQHF
TRBV6-5	14	-	-	TRBJ1-5	TGTGCCAGCAGTTACAGTAGCGGAAATCAGCCCCAGCATTTT	CASSYSSGNQPQHF
TRBV15	16	-	-	TRBJ2-4	TGTGCCACCAGCAGTGGACAGCCTCTAGCCAAAAACATTCAGTACTTC	CATSSGQPLAKNIQYF
TRBV4-2	16	-	-	TRBJ1-4	TGTGCCAGCAGCCAAGAGAGGGTCGGGCATAATGAAAAACTGTTTTTT	CASSQERVGHNEKLFF
TRBV2	14	TRBD1	-	TRBJ1-1	TGTGCCAGCAGTGTACAGGGGCTAGACACTGAAGCTTTCTTT	CASSVQGLDTEAFF